This TCR beta chain was captured by sequencing in a study of control samples from healthy donors and cancer patients. This clone has just one count. Clones were sequenced by immunoSEQ multiplex PCR, and TCRdb holds only the in-frame ones, with some missing. The sample yields tens of thousands of clones, approximately 88% seen once. From germline, CDR1 is GTSNPN and CDR2 SVGIG (reference sequence). V was shortened by 2 bases and J by 1 base, with 8 bases between the two germline ends. This CDR3 region has 14 residues. The sequence was obtained from a man in his sixties or seventies with lung cancer. Source material: PBMCs. This chain joins TRBV30 and TRBJ1-4, with a weak D call TRBD1 (5 bases). The CDR3 loop is CAWSPTVTNEKLFF. In DNA form, the CDR3 reads TGTGCCTGGAGTCCGACAGTAACTAATGAAAAACTGTTTTTT.